These T cell receptor beta chains were read from a single sample in a study of patients and donors after allogeneic stem cell transplantation. In TCRdb, the RT-PCR reads were re-called with MiXCR into one record per CDR3 protein. The sample contains approximately 250,000 distinct CDR3 sequences, 11% to 15% of which appear only once. The specimen sequenced was blood, either unsorted or a sorted T cell fraction (not recorded which). Source of these receptors: a human donor who was either an allogeneic HSCT recipient or a stem cell or donor lymphocyte infusion donor (not recorded which). It is not recorded whose cells these are; they may come from a transplant donor. The CDR3 runs from the conserved cysteine through the conserved F or W. The D gene is left open where the match is weak. The size of a clone is reported for some rows only, either as once, few or many, or as a class for expanded clones.

>TRBD2|TRBV20-1|TRBJ2-1|-
CSARGGRYYNEQFF
TGCAGTGCTAGAGGCGGGAGGTATTACAATGAGCAGTTCTTC
>-|TRBV20-1|TRBJ2-2|-
CSARVGGSNTGELFF
TGCAGTGCTAGAGTAGGCGGAAGTAACACCGGGGAGCTGTTTTTT
>-|TRBV10-3|TRBJ2-3|many
CAISSLADTQYF
TGTGCCATCAGTTCTTTAGCCGATACGCAGTATTTT
>-|TRBV14|TRBJ2-3|many
CASSQGGRGRSSLDTQYF
TGTGCCAGCAGCCAAGGAGGGCGGGGCCGGTCATCTTTAGATACGCAGTATTTT
>-|TRBV7-9|TRBJ2-5|-
CASSLTSGDQETQYF
TGTGCCAGCAGCTTAACTTCGGGGGACCAAGAGACCCAGTACTTC
>-|TRBV7-8|TRBJ1-1|-
CASSLKGSEAFF
TGTGCCAGCAGCTTGAAGGGCTCTGAAGCTTTCTTT
>TRBD1|TRBV6-1|TRBJ2-3|many
CASRGGADTQYF
TGTGCCAGCAGAGGGGGCGCGGATACGCAGTATTTT
>-|TRBV19|TRBJ2-2|-
CASSARTGFDTGELFF
TGTGCCAGTAGTGCCCGGACGGGGTTCGACACCGGGGAGCTGTTTTTT
>TRBD1|TRBV6-1|TRBJ2-1|many
CASNPTGNYNEQFF
TGTGCCAGCAACCCGACAGGGAACTACAATGAGCAGTTCTTC
>TRBD1|TRBV6-1|TRBJ2-7|-
CASSGLDRGRPEQYF
TGTGCCAGCAGTGGACTGGACAGGGGGCGGCCCGAGCAGTACTTC
>-|TRBV4-1|TRBJ2-7|-
CASSQVDLMTSYEQYF
TGCGCCAGCAGCCAAGTGGACCTGATGACCTCCTACGAGCAGTACTTC